This is a list of T cell receptor beta chains from one sample in a study of blood T cell repertoires in COVID-19. TCRdb keeps only in-frame clones here, not all; method: immunoSEQ multiplex PCR. The table shows 95,000 or so clones, with 75% to 90% occurring only once. Sequencing was carried out using peripheral blood. The receptors come from an elderly man with active or convalescent COVID-19. Both conserved end residues are part of each CDR3. D genes are given only for firm matches. Expanded clones are given a class, and other clones once, few, many or no size at all.

V	D	J	size	DNA	CDR3
TRBV28	-	TRBJ1-4	-	TGTGCCAGCAACCAGGGGAGAGGAGCGCTGAAGGAAAAACTGTTTTTT	CASNQGRGALKEKLFF
TRBV28	TRBD1	TRBJ2-1	-	TGTGCCAGCTCGGGACAGGGGGCAAAATCCTACAATGAGCAGTTCTTC	CASSGQGAKSYNEQFF
TRBV18	-	TRBJ1-1	-	TGTGCCAGCTCACCACGTTTAGGGGATGGGAACACTGAAGCTTTCTTT	CASSPRLGDGNTEAFF
TRBV9	-	TRBJ2-7	-	TGTGCCAGCAGCACCGGAGGGGGGGACGAGCAGTACTTC	CASSTGGGDEQYF
TRBV7-3	TRBD1	TRBJ2-7	-	TGTGCCAGCAGCTCAGGGGGCAGGGCTGGCTACGAGCAGTACTTC	CASSSGGRAGYEQYF
TRBV9	-	TRBJ2-3	-	TGTGCCAGCAGCGTAGGGGCGGGAGCCTTAACAGGGACAGATACGCAGTATTTT	CASSVGAGALTGTDTQYF
TRBV5-4	TRBD2	TRBJ2-7	-	TGTGCCAGCAGCGCGACTAGCGGGACTTTCTACGAGCAGTACTTC	CASSATSGTFYEQYF
TRBV6-6	-	TRBJ2-2	-	TGTGCCAGCAGTAAACATGACACTTACACCGGGGAGCTGTTTTTT	CASSKHDTYTGELFF
TRBV5-1	TRBD2	TRBJ2-2	-	TGCGCCAGCAGCTTGGAGACTAGCGGGACCGGGGAGCTGTTTTTT	CASSLETSGTGELFF
TRBV5-1	-	TRBJ2-2	-	TGCGCAACTTCCGGGACACAGAACACCGGGGAGCTGTTTTTT	CATSGTQNTGELFF
TRBV7-8	-	TRBJ1-1	-	TGTGCCAGCAGCGTGGGGGCTAGCACTGAAGCTTTCTTT	CASSVGASTEAFF
TRBV27	TRBD2	TRBJ2-1	once	TGTGCCAGCAGTTTAGCGGGAGGGCCGGTTTCGGGGCAGTTCTTC	CASSLAGGPVSGQFF
TRBV6-5	-	TRBJ1-1	-	TGTGCCAGCAGACAGGGTATGGCATACACTGAAGCTTTCTTT	CASRQGMAYTEAFF
TRBV19	-	TRBJ1-5	-	TGTGCCAGTAGACAGGGCCTTAGCAATCAGCCCCAGCATTTT	CASRQGLSNQPQHF
TRBV28	-	TRBJ1-2	few	TGTGCCAGCACGCAGGACCGGGGGGACTATGGCTACACCTTC	CASTQDRGDYGYTF
TRBV5-4	TRBD2	TRBJ2-1	-	TGTGCCAGCAGCTATCTAGCGGGAGTCATGAACAATGAGCAGTTCTTC	CASSYLAGVMNNEQFF
TRBV3-1/TRBV3-2	-	TRBJ2-1	-	TGTGCCAGCAGCCAAGTAGCTGGGTTTCCCCGGAATGAGCAGTTCTTC	CASSQVAGFPRNEQFF
TRBV9	-	TRBJ2-1	once	TGTGCCAGCAGCGTAGGCGTGCCTAATTACAATGAGCAGTTCTTC	CASSVGVPNYNEQFF
TRBV27	-	TRBJ2-7	-	TGTGCCAGCAGTTTAATTTCCGGGTCCTACGAGCAGTACTTC	CASSLISGSYEQYF
TRBV9	TRBD2	TRBJ2-1	-	TGTGCCAGCGGGGAACTAGCGGAGCCCAGCGTCGAGCAGTTCTTC	CASGELAEPSVEQFF
TRBV21-1	-	TRBJ2-1	-	TGTGCCAGCAGCGCCTCCTACCACGACAGGGGGCATCACAATGAGCAGTTCTTC	CASSASYHDRGHHNEQFF
TRBV7-2	TRBD2	TRBJ2-2	-	TGTGCCAGCAGCCCAGCTAGCGGGAGCTCCACCGGGGAGCTGTTTTTT	CASSPASGSSTGELFF
TRBV5-4	-	TRBJ2-7	-	TGTGCCAGCAGTTCGGCCCTACCAGGGAATTCCCACGAGCAGTACTTC	CASSSALPGNSHEQYF
TRBV6-2/TRBV6-3	TRBD2	TRBJ2-4	-	TGTGCCAGCAGCTCCGGGACTAGAAAAAACATTCAGTACTTC	CASSSGTRKNIQYF
TRBV4-1	-	TRBJ2-7	-	TGCGCCAGCAGCAAAGAGACGGGACTTATTAAGTACGAGCAGTACTTC	CASSKETGLIKYEQYF